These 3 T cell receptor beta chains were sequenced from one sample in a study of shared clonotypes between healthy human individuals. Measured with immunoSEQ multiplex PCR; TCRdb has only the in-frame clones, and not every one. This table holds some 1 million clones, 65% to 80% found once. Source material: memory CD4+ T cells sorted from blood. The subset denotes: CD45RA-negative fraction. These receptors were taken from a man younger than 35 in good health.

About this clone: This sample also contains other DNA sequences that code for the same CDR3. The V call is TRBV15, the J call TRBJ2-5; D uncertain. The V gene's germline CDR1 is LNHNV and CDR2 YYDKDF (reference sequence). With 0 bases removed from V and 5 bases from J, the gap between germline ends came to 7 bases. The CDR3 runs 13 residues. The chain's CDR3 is CATSRDLTETQYF. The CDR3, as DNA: TGTGCCACCAGCAGAGATCTTACGGAGACCCAGTACTTC. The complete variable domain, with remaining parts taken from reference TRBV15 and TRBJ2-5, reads DAMVIQNPRYQVTQFGKPVTLSCSQTLNHNVMYWYQQKSSQAPKLLFHYYDKDFNNEADTPDNFQSRRPNTSFCFLDIRSPGLGDTAMYLCATSRDLTETQYFGPGTRLLVL.

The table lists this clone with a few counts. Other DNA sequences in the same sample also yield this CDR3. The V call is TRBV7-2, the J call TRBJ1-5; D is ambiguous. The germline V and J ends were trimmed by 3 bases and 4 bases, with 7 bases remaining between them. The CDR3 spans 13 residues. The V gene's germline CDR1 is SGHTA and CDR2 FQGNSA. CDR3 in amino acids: CASSFGGNQPQHF. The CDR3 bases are TGTGCCAGCAGCTTTGGAGGGAATCAGCCCCAGCATTTT. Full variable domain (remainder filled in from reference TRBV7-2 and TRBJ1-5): GAGVSQSPSNKVTEKGKDVELRCDPISGHTALYWYRQSLGQGLEFLIYFQGNSAPDKSGLPSDRFSAERTGGSVSTLTIQRTQQEDSAVYLCASSFGGNQPQHFGDGTRLSIL.

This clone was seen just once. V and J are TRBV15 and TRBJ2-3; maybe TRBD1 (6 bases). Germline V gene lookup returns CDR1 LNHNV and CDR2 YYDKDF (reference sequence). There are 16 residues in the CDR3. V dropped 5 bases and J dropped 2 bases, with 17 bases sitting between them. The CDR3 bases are TGTGCCACCAGCGCCGGGCCGGGGACATACACAGATACGCAGTATTTT. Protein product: CATSAGPGTYTDTQYF.